This TCR beta chain was sequenced during a study of cytomegalovirus exposure and HLA in healthy donors. A multiplex PCR was run with 60 Vbeta primers and 13 Jbeta primers. Profiling relied on immunoSEQ multiplex PCR, and the TCRdb table lists in-frame clones only, not all of them. This table has about 180,000 clones, 55% to 75% appearing once. The sample taken for sequencing was PBMCs. This clonotype originated in a human donor in good health.

CDR3 loop: CAWSVAGIGSYEQYF. The CDR3 DNA reads as TGTGCCTGGAGTGTGGCAGGTATCGGCTCCTACGAGCAGTACTTC. The chain joins TRBV30 to TRBJ2-7, with no clear D. Germline values: CDR1 GTSNPN, CDR2 SVGIG (reference sequence). Trimming took 0 bases from V and 0 from J, leaving 12 bases between them. CDR3 length: 15 amino acids.